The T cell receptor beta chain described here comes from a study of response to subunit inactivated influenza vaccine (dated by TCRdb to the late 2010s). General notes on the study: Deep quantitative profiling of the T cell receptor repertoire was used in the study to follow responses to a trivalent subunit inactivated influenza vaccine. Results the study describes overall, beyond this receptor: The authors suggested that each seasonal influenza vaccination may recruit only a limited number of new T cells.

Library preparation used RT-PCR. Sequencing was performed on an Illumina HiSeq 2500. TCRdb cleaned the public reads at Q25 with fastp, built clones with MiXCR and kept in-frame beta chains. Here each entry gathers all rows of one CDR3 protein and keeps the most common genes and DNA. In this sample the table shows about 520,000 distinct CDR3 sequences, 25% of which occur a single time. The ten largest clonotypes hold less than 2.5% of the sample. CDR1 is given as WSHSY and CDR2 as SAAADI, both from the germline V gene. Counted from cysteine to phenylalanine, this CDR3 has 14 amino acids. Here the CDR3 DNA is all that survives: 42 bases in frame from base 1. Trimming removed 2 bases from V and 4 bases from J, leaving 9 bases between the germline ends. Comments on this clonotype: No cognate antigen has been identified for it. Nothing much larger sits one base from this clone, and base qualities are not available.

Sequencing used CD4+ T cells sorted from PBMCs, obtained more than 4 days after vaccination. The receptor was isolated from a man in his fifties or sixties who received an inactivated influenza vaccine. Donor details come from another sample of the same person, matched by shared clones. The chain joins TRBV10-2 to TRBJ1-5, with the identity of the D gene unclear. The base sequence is TGCGCCAGCAGTGAGATGGGTGGAAATCAGCCCCAGCATTTT. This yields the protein CASSEMGGNQPQHF.